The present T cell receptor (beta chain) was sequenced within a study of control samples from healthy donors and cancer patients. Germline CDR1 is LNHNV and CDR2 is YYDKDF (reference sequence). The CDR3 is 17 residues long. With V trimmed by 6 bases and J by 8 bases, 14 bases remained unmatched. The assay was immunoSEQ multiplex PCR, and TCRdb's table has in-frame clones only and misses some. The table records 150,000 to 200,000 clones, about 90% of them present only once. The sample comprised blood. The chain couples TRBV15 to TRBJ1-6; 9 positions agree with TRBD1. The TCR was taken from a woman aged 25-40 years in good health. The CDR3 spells CATSPSPGTGFDSPLHF. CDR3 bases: TGTGCCACCAGTCCGAGTCCCGGGACAGGGTTTGATTCACCCCTCCACTTT.